Shown below are 29 T cell receptor beta chains from a single sample sequenced in a study of OX40 agonist ivuxolimab in advanced cancers. Here immunoSEQ multiplex PCR was the method, and the copy in TCRdb shows in-frame clones only, minus some. The sample carries about 70,000 clones, just over 85% recorded once. This specimen was CD4+ or CD8+ T cells sorted from blood, taken in a trial of the OX40 agonist ivuxolimab. All receptors derive from an adult with an advanced solid tumor such as melanoma, head and neck, liver or kidney cancer.

As to this clone: The junction and the germline gene differ at one end; a read error may be behind it. CDR3: CASLPGTASVVAFF. Here the CDR3 DNA reads TGTGCCAGCTTACCAGGGACAGCCTCGGTGGTAGCTTTCTTT. This chain connects TRBV18 to TRBJ1-1, with 7 bases lining up with TRBD1. The V gene's germline CDR1 is KGHSH and CDR2 LQKENI. The CDR3 spans 14 residues.

The chain joins TRBV6-1 to TRBJ2-3; D is uncertain. Trimming pared 6 bases from V and 2 bases from J, leaving 15 bases between. Per germline, CDR1 MNHNS and CDR2 SASEGT. This CDR3 contains 15 residues. CDR3 DNA: TGTGCCAGCAGGGATACTCGGTTCCTCACAGATACGCAGTATTTT. Residues: CASRDTRFLTDTQYF.

V gene TRBV7-9 combines with J gene TRBJ2-5; possibly TRBD2 for D (5 bases). The CDR3 sequence is 18 residues long. CDR1 is SEHNR, CDR2 FQNEAQ, per germline (reference sequence). V dropped 6 bases and J dropped 3 bases, with 26 bases sitting between them. The CDR3 DNA reads as TGTGCCAGCAGATTGTTTCGGGATAGCCGACCCCTGGAAGAGACCCAGTACTTC. It translates to CASRLFRDSRPLEETQYF.

This sequence joins TRBV28 and TRBJ2-6; 7 positions match TRBD2. Germline loops: CDR1 MDHEN, CDR2 SYDVKM. Trimming removed 4 bases from V and 0 bases from J; junction bases left unmatched: 9. The CDR3 consists of 18 residues. Here the CDR3 reads CASSSAGRFLSGANVLTF. The CDR3 DNA reads TGTGCCAGCAGTTCAGCGGGACGCTTTCTCTCTGGGGCCAACGTCCTGACTTTC.

The chain has TRBV19 and TRBJ2-3; possible D gene TRBD2, 5 bases. This CDR3 is built from 12 residues. Trimming took off 7 bases at V and 4 bases at J, with 9 bases between the two ends. CDR1 is LNHDA and CDR2 is SQIVND in the germline V gene (reference sequence). The CDR3 DNA sequence: TGTGCCAGTATTGGAGGAGCAGATACGCAGTATTTT. Translated, it gives CASIGGADTQYF.

V gene TRBV28 combines with J gene TRBJ2-7; 8 bases line up with TRBD2. With V trimmed by 7 bases and J by 2 bases, 13 bases remained unmatched. The germline CDR1 and CDR2 sequences are MDHEN and SYDVKM. The CDR3 is 16 amino acids. As DNA, the CDR3 is TGTGCCAGCATCCAACACCGGGGGGGTCTGACCTACGAGCAGTACTTC. Protein sequence: CASIQHRGGLTYEQYF.

CDR3 nucleotides: TGTGCCAGCAGTCAACGAGGGACAGCTAAGGGTTTCTTT. It yields the protein CASSQRGTAKGFF. V gene TRBV28 combines with J gene TRBJ1-1; 7 bases are a match to TRBD1. CDR1 and CDR2 (germline): MDHEN, SYDVKM. The J segment lost 13 bases and the V segment lost 5 bases, leaving 13 bases of the junction unmatched. CDR3 length: 13 residues.

The V call is TRBV18, the J call TRBJ2-5; D is perhaps TRBD1 or TRBD2 (5 bases each). Trimming took 5 bases from V and 3 from J, leaving 16 bases between them. Germline CDR1 is KGHSH and CDR2 is LQKENI. The CDR3 has 15 amino acids. The chain's CDR3 is CASSGYGDRKETQYF. The CDR3 bases are TGTGCCAGCTCAGGCTACGGGGACCGAAAAGAGACCCAGTACTTC.

The chain recombines TRBV6-8 with TRBJ1-1; possibly TRBD1 for D (6 bases). The germline V and J ends were trimmed by 6 bases and 0 bases, with 14 bases remaining between them. Germline values: CDR1 MNHGY, CDR2 SAAAGT. This CDR3 region has 15 residues. CDR3 nucleotides: TGTGCCAGCAGCTATCCGGGGGCCCTGAACACTGAAGCTTTCTTT. Its translation: CASSYPGALNTEAFF.

The rearrangement uses TRBV6-1 and TRBJ2-7, with D possibly matching TRBD1 (6 bases). The germline V gene has CDR1 MNHNS and CDR2 SASEGT. V lost 6 bases, J lost 2 bases, and 14 bases lay in between. The CDR3 is 14 amino acids. CDR3 nucleotide sequence: TGTGCCAGCAGGATCCGGGACACAGCCTACGAGCAGTACTTC. Amino acids: CASRIRDTAYEQYF.

This chain links TRBV7-9 with TRBJ1-3, with D hard to call. The germline V gene encodes CDR1 SEHNR and CDR2 FQNEAQ (reference sequence). The V gene lost 0 bases and the J gene lost 5 bases, with 5 bases spanning the gap. The CDR3 runs to 13 residues. The CDR3, as DNA: TGTGCCAGCAGCTTAGCGGGGAGAAACACCATATATTTT. Its protein is CASSLAGRNTIYF.

This chain links TRBV6-5 with TRBJ2-7; 10 bases fit TRBD2. The CDR3 covers 14 residues. The J segment lost 5 bases and the V segment lost 5 bases, leaving 6 bases of the junction unmatched. CDR1 is MNHEY and CDR2 is SVGAGI in the germline V gene. CDR3 coding DNA: TGTGCCAGCAGTCAGCCGGGACTAGCGAACGAGCAGTACTTC. Its translation: CASSQPGLANEQYF.

The DNA for the CDR3 is TGTGCCTCCCCTGACAGGGGAAACACCATATATTTT. This codes for CASPDRGNTIYF. This sequence joins TRBV30 and TRBJ1-3; D perhaps matches TRBD1 (6 bases). The CDR3 runs 12 residues. From germline, CDR1 is GTSNPN and CDR2 SVGIG (reference sequence). Trimming removed 7 bases at V and 4 bases at J, with 11 bases between.

The rearrangement links TRBV19 to TRBJ1-1, with TRBD1 matching 7 bases. The germline CDR1 and CDR2 sequences are LNHDA and SQIVND (reference sequence). V trimming: 6 bases; J trimming: 1 base; junction bases outside the gene matches: 14. The CDR3 spans 17 residues. CDR3 nucleotide sequence: TGTGCCAGTAGAGGGGGCTCCGGGACACTAAGGAACACTGAAGCTTTCTTT. Amino acids: CASRGGSGTLRNTEAFF.

V usage is TRBV21-1 and J usage is TRBJ2-2; the table's D call, TRBD1, was not checked against the DNA. TRBV21-1 is deemed a pseudogene. The CDR3 contains 16 residues. As DNA, the CDR3 is TGTGCCAGCACCCCATGTAGACAGTCGAACACCGGGGAGCTGTTTTTT. Its translation is CASTPCRQSNTGELFF.

The gene calls are TRBV4-1 and TRBJ1-1; 7 positions match TRBD1. CDR3 length: 17 residues. CDR1 is MGHRA, CDR2 YSYEKL, per germline. Trimming at V came to 3 bases and at J to 7 bases, leaving 17 bases not matched to a gene. CDR3 nucleotide sequence: TGCGCCAGCAGCCAGCCTCTAAGGGGCAGGGGGAACGGTGAAGCTTTCTTT. Amino acids: CASSQPLRGRGNGEAFF.

The chain uses TRBV7-9 and TRBJ2-6; the D is unclear. The V gene's germline CDR1 is SEHNR and CDR2 FQNEAQ (reference sequence). This CDR3 spans 15 amino acids. The germline V and J ends were trimmed by 6 bases and 3 bases, with 12 bases remaining between them. This CDR3 reads CASSLLVSGANVLTF. The CDR3 coding sequence is TGTGCCAGCAGTCTCCTCGTCAGTGGGGCCAACGTCCTGACTTTC. Full variable domain (rest looked up from reference TRBV7-9 and TRBJ2-6): DTGVSQNPRHKITKRGQNVTFRCDPISEHNRLYWYRQTLGQGPEFLTYFQNEAQLEKSRLLSDRFSAERPKGSFSTLEIQRTEQGDSAMYLCASSLLVSGANVLTFGAGSRLTVL.

The chain recombines TRBV10-3 with TRBJ2-7, with no clear D. CDR3 length equals 13 residues. CDR1 is ENHRY, CDR2 SYGVKD, per germline. Trimming pared 6 bases from V and 3 bases from J, leaving 12 bases between. The CDR3 spells CAISLESNYEQYF. The CDR3 nucleotides read TGTGCCATCAGCCTCGAGAGCAACTACGAGCAGTACTTC.

The V and J genes are TRBV5-6 and TRBJ1-1, with a tentative D call TRBD1 (6 bases). CDR1 is SGHDT, CDR2 YYEEEE, per germline. The CDR3 has 14 residues. With 6 bases removed from V and 1 base from J, the gap between germline ends came to 13 bases. The CDR3 is CASTQQGWNTEAFF. As DNA, the CDR3 is TGTGCCAGCACCCAACAGGGATGGAACACTGAAGCTTTCTTT. Drawing the rest from reference TRBV5-6 and TRBJ1-1, the complete variable domain is DAGVTQSPTHLIKTRGQQVTLRCSPKSGHDTVSWYQQALGQGPQFIFQYYEEEERQRGNFPDRFSGHQFPNYSSELNVNALLLGDSALYLCASTQQGWNTEAFFGQGTRLTVV.

This chain uses TRBV11-3 with TRBJ2-7, with D tentatively TRBD1 (5 bases). V gave up 0 bases and J gave up 6 bases, with 9 bases separating them. This CDR3 has 13 residues. CDR1 and CDR2 (germline): SGHNT, YENEEA. As DNA, the CDR3 is TGTGCCAGCAGCTTAGACCTAAGGGGCGAGCAGTACTTC. Translated: CASSLDLRGEQYF.

Notes on this clone: The junction and the germline gene differ at one end; a read error may be behind it. The chain uses TRBV6-5 and TRBJ2-2; D uncertain. This CDR3 has 13 amino acids. Germline V lookup: CDR1 MNHEY, CDR2 SVGAGI. The CDR3 DNA reads TGCGACTTCGGTCGGGTTAACACCGGGGAGCTGTTTTTT. Its protein is CDFGRVNTGELFF.

J is TRBJ1-1 and V is TRBV9; D is undetermined. Germline CDR1 is SGDLS and CDR2 is YYNGEE. The CDR3 runs 14 residues. V lost 0 bases to trimming and J lost 6 bases, with 12 bases between them. CDR3 protein: CASSVEPTWAEAFF. The CDR3 DNA reads as TGTGCCAGCAGCGTAGAACCCACGTGGGCTGAAGCTTTCTTT. The entire variable domain, with the rest obtained from reference TRBV9 and TRBJ1-1, is as follows: DSGVTQTPKHLITATGQRVTLRCSPRSGDLSVYWYQQSLDQGLQFLIQYYNGEERAKGNILERFSAQQFPDLHSELNLSSLELGDSALYFCASSVEPTWAEAFFGQGTRLTVV.

The V and J genes are TRBV20-1 and TRBJ2-7; no reliable D call. The V end was cut by 3 bases, the J end by 6 bases, with 9 bases between. CDR3 length: 11 residues. Germline V gene lookup returns CDR1 DFQATT and CDR2 SNEGSKA (reference sequence). The CDR3 sequence: CSASAPGEQYF. CDR3 DNA: TGCAGTGCTAGTGCCCCGGGCGAGCAGTACTTC.

The J gene is TRBJ1-1, the V gene TRBV11-3, with D uncertain. Per germline, CDR1 SGHNT and CDR2 YENEEA. This CDR3 comprises 14 residues. V was clipped by 1 base and J by 2 bases, with 8 bases between them. The CDR3 bases are TGTGCCAGCAGCTTAGGATCAGCAAACACTGAAGCTTTCTTT. Its protein product is CASSLGSANTEAFF.

This clone was detected once. V usage is TRBV6-5 and J usage is TRBJ2-5, with TRBD2 as a possible D gene (7 bases). The V gene lost 6 bases and the J gene lost 2 bases, with 13 bases spanning the gap. The CDR3 contains 14 residues. Germline V gene sequence: CDR1 MNHEY, CDR2 SVGAGI. CDR3 amino acids: CASRIGGPQETQYF. CDR3 DNA: TGTGCCAGCAGAATCGGGGGGCCTCAAGAGACCCAGTACTTC.

This chain uses TRBV6-6 with TRBJ1-1; D is uncertain. This CDR3 comprises 13 residues. Germline V gene data show CDR1 as MNHNY and CDR2 as SVGAGI (reference sequence). V was cut by 5 bases and J by 0 bases, with 7 bases left in between. The CDR3 sequence: CASSQGMNTEAFF. CDR3 bases: TGTGCCAGCAGTCAAGGAATGAACACTGAAGCTTTCTTT.

The chain joins TRBV7-3 to TRBJ1-5; the match to TRBD1 covers 8 bases. Germline-derived CDR1 and CDR2 are SGHTA and FQGTGA. Unmatched junction bases numbered 9, after V lost 4 bases and J lost 1 base. The CDR3 spans 17 residues. This CDR3 is CASSYGQGMGSNQPQHF. Written as DNA, the CDR3 is TGTGCCAGCAGCTATGGACAGGGAATGGGAAGCAATCAGCCCCAGCATTTT.

The chain employs TRBV4-3 and TRBJ1-2; possible D gene TRBD1, 6 bases. The CDR3 has 15 residues. With 1 base removed from V and 6 bases from J, the gap between germline ends came to 15 bases. Germline loops: CDR1 LGHNA, CDR2 YSLEER. Here the CDR3 DNA reads TGCGCCAGCAGCCAAGTTTTAAAGGGGGTTCATGGCTACACCTTC. Protein: CASSQVLKGVHGYTF.

This clone was seen just once. The chain couples TRBV28 to TRBJ1-4; 9 nucleotides agree with TRBD1. The CDR3 has 16 residues. The V gene's germline CDR1 is MDHEN and CDR2 SYDVKM. Germline trimming cut 5 bases from V and 4 bases from J; bases unmatched to any gene: 8. CDR3 nucleotides: TGTGCCAGCAGTGACCCCGGGACAGGGAATAATGAAAAACTGTTTTTT. It translates to CASSDPGTGNNEKLFF.